Listed below are T cell receptor beta chains from one sample, sequenced in a study of vaccination and CD4 T cells after COVID-19. Their cognate antigens are unknown. TCRdb used MiXCR to reprocess the PCR reads, holding one entry per CDR3 protein. This table holds about 25,000 distinct CDR3 sequences, under 70% found once. The sample consisted of CD4+ T cells from blood, cultured in vitro. These receptors were taken from a human donor who had recovered from COVID-19. CDR3s include the opening cysteine and the closing phenylalanine or tryptophan. Fields, in order: J gene, V gene, CDR3 protein.

>TRBJ2-3|TRBV11-3
CASSMTWTTSRVDTQYF
>TRBJ1-5|TRBV27
CASSLSGGHQPQHF
>TRBJ1-1|TRBV19
CASSKGDRRTEAFF
>TRBJ1-1|TRBV5-1
CASSYLTGRNTEAFF
>TRBJ2-7|TRBV6-1
CASKLGQGAVGHF
>TRBJ2-3|TRBV19
CATRGSGSRYTDTQYF
>TRBJ2-4|TRBV6-2/TRBV6-3
CASSRWGSTKTGGSIQYF
>TRBJ2-3|TRBV20-1
CSAGTRSTDTQYF
>TRBJ2-3|TRBV10-3
CAISDRLAESTDTQYF
>TRBJ1-1|TRBV20-1
CSARRTGTSTEAFF
>TRBJ1-2|TRBV19
CASRRRDSYYGYTF
>TRBJ1-6|TRBV27
CASSLGLGLNSPLHF
>TRBJ2-5|TRBV7-9
CASSLVQETQYF
>TRBJ2-3|TRBV7-8
CASSLARLLTDTQYF
>TRBJ1-2|TRBV20-1
CSARGGLDRGYGYTF
>TRBJ1-1|TRBV19
CASSQIGTGNTEAFF
>TRBJ2-1|TRBV7-2
CASSPRPRSADEQFF
>TRBJ2-1|TRBV27
CASSLSRTNNEQFF
>TRBJ1-2|TRBV6-1
CASGDNYGYTF
>TRBJ2-6|TRBV7-2
CASSLAMHTGANVLTF
>TRBJ2-1|TRBV12-3/TRBV12-4
CASSFRAPGLAGDTYNEQFF
>TRBJ1-1|TRBV19
CASSTSGGGNTEAFF
>TRBJ2-7|TRBV20-1
CSANGQGFSYEQYF
>TRBJ1-1|TRBV6-1
CASRVRDRAEAFF
>TRBJ1-2|TRBV14
CASSQRQGINYGYTF
>TRBJ1-6|TRBV19
CASSIRTGENSPLHF
>TRBJ1-5|TRBV12-3/TRBV12-4
CASSLTGGQPQHF
>TRBJ2-7|TRBV5-4
CASSLPGYTYEQYF
>TRBJ2-2|TRBV27
CASSSSSGRVPGELFF
>TRBJ1-1|TRBV10-3
CAISESPSEAFF
>TRBJ2-3|TRBV12-3/TRBV12-4
CASSLGATTDTQYF
>TRBJ2-5|TRBV6-1
CASRPGTAQGLTQYF
>TRBJ1-1|TRBV19
CASSIRGPTEAFF
>TRBJ1-2|TRBV14
CASSQLGPHTF
>TRBJ2-5|TRBV19
CASSSSLQETQYF
>TRBJ1-1|TRBV6-5
CASSYGGQGYMNTEAFF
>TRBJ2-3|TRBV2
CASSRGYPQDTQYF
>TRBJ2-2|TRBV7-3
CASSLKGAANTGELFF
>TRBJ2-2|TRBV20-1
CSAEDGGASGELFF
>TRBJ2-2|TRBV7-2
CASSPRVAGAGELFF
>TRBJ2-1|TRBV20-1
CSASSQNSYNEQFF